The entry below describes one T cell receptor beta chain. Antigen unknown. Template switching (which added a universal primer site) was used, and cDNA carried unique molecular identifiers. TCRdb itself ran the 5' RACE reads through MiXCR, one entry per CDR3 protein. The profile shows about 1.7 million distinct CDR3 sequences, 32% of them singletons. This sample is part of a study of identical twins. Study-level results: Out-of-frame alpha sequences shared by twins were enriched for low generation probability.

CDR3 length equals 12 residues. Trimming cost V 6 bases and J 3 bases, with 7 bases left between them. CDR1 and CDR2 (germline): MNHNS, SASEGT. This chain links TRBV6-1 with TRBJ2-3; no reliable D call. The material sequenced was cord blood. The sequence was collected from a newborn girl in good health. CDR3 sequence reads: CASRLTTDTQYF. CDR3 sequence (DNA): TGTGCCAGCAGGCTTACAACAGATACGCAGTATTTT.